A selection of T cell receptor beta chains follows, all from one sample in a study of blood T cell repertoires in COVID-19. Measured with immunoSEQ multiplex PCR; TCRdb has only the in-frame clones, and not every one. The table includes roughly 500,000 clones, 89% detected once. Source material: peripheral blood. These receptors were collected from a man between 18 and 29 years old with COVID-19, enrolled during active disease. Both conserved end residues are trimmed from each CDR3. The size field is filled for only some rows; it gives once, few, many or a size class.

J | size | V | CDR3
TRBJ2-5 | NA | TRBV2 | ASRPLPGTTVLETQY
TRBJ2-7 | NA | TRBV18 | ASSRTSGSRSHEQY
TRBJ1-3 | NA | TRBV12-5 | ASGLVTGPGNTIY
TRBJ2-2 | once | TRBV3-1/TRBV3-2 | ASSQDPRGELF
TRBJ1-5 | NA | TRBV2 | ASCGRGGTGAQPQH
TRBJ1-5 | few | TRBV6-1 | ASSEALNQPQH
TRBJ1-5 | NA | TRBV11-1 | ASSSDRGQPQH
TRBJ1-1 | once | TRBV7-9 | ASSLVRGQGEAF
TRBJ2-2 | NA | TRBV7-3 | ASSLIAGGAGELF
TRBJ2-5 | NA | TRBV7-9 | ASSLGQGETQY
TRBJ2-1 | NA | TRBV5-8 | ASSLAISGGAWEQF
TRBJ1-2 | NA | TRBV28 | ASSSGDYGYT
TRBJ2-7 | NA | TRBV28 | ASRPTGVEQY
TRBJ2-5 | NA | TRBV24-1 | ATSDFRVTPQGVQETQY
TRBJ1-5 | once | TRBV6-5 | ASARQGIGQPQH
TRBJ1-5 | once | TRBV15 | ATSRGGGSNQPQH
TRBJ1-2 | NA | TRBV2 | ASRSQESGYT
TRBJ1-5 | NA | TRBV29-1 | SVEADARRGQPQH
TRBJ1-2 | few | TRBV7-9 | ASSNWDRGSYGYT
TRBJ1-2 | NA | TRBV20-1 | SAGEQATYGYT
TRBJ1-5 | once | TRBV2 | ASSEDSGRNQPQH
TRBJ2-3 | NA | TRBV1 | DGGYHGGTQY
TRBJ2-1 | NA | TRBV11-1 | ASRPPGDWEQF
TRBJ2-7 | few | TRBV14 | ASSQTGLKRYEQY
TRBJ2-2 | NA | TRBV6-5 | ASSLGLPKAGELF
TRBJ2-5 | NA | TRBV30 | AWSVSGGQETQY
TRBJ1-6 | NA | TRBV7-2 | ASSLDGRYSPLH
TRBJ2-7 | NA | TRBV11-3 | ASSSSGISAIEY
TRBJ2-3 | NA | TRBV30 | AWSASGLTDTQY
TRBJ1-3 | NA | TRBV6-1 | ASSEMGKSSGNTIY
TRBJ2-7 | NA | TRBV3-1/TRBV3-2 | ASSQDRGIEQY
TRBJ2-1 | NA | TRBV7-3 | ASSSMTGSYNEQF
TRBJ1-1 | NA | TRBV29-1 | SVGQVNTEAF
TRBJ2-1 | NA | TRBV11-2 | ASSFLVSWTGAYNEQF
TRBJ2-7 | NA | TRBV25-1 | ASSERVQY
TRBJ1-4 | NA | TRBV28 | ASSEPRGRANEKLF
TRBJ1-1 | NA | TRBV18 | ASSGQPNTEAF
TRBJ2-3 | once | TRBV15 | ATSRPGTSGSLN
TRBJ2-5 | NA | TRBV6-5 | ASSYSGGPQETQY
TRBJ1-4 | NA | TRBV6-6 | ASSNSDRVYEKLF
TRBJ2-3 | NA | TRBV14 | ASSQTDLAYLTDTQY